This T cell receptor (beta chain) was sequenced for a study of blood T cell repertoires in COVID-19. Study details: Collection of acute and convalescent COVID-19 samples took place in the United States, Italy and Spain.

The CDR3 is made up of 15 amino acids. Germline CDR1 SGHNT, CDR2 YYREEE (reference sequence). V was clipped by 1 base and J by 6 bases; unmatched bases: 3. Repertoires were generated with immunoSEQ multiplex PCR, while TCRdb's copy carries only in-frame clones and drops some. The sample shows about 74,000 clones, nearly 90% of them seen only once. The receptor comes from a man in his 70s with active or convalescent COVID-19. The sample comprised peripheral blood. J is TRBJ1-6 and V is TRBV5-4, with 8 bases that match TRBD1. The CDR3: CASSLNRGTNSPLHF. DNA of the CDR3: TGTGCCAGCAGCTTGAACAGGGGGACTAATTCACCCCTCCACTTT.